Sequencing of this T cell receptor beta chain was carried out in a study of cytotoxic CD8 clonotypes in ibrutinib-treated CLL. About the research overall: Partial response was seen in about 25 patients and complete response in 2; after median approximately 68 months, approximately 14 stayed remitted, some twelve progressed.

CDR1 is SGHKS and CDR2 is YYEKEE in the germline V gene (reference sequence). V trimming: 4 bases; J trimming: 3 bases; junction bases outside the gene matches: 6. This CDR3 spans 16 amino acids. Assay: immunoSEQ multiplex PCR; the TCRdb copy retains only in-frame clones and omits some. The sample consists of fewer than 35,000 clones, roughly 85% of them appearing once. V is TRBV5-5 and J is TRBJ2-1, with 11 bases fitting TRBD2. The TCR originated in a human donor with chronic lymphocytic leukemia. This specimen consisted of PBMCs, obtained after 24 months of ibrutinib treatment. The CDR3 reads CASSGTSGGIYNEQFF. For the CDR3, the DNA is TGTGCCAGCAGCGGAACTAGCGGGGGCATCTACAATGAGCAGTTCTTC.